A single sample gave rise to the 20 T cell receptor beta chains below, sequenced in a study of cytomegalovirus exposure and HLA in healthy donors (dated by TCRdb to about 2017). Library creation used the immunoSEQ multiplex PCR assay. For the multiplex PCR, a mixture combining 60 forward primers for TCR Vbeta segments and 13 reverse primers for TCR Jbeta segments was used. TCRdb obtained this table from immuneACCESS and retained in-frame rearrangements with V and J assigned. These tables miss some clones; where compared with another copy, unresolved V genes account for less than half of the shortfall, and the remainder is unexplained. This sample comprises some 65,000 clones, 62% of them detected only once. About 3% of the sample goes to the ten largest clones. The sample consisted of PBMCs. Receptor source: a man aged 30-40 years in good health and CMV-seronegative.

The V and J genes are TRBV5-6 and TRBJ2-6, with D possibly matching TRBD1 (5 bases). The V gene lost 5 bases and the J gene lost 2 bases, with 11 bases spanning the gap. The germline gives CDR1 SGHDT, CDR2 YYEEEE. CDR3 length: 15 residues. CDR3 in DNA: TGTGCCAGCAGAGGCCAGGGTACTGGGGCCAACGTCCTGACTTTC. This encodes CASRGQGTGANVLTF.

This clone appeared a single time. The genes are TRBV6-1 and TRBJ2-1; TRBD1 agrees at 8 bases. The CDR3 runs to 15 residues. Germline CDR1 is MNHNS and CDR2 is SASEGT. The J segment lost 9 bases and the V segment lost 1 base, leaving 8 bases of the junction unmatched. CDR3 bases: TGTGCCAGCAGTGAAGAGCTGACAGGGGTGGGTGAGCAGTTCTTC. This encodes CASSEELTGVGEQFF.

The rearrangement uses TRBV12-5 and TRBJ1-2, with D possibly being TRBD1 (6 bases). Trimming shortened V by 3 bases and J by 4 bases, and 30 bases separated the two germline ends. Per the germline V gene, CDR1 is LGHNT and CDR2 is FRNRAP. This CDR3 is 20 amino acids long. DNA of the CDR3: TGTGCTAGTGGTTTCTTTCGCGGGGGAGGAGGGGGTCCCCCGGGCTATGGCTACACCTTC. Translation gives CASGFFRGGGGGPPGYGYTF.

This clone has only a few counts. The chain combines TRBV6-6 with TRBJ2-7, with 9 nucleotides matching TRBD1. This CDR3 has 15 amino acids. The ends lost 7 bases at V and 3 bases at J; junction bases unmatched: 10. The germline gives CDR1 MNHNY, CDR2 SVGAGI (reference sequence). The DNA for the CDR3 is TGTGCCAGCACGCTGACCCGGGACAGGGACTACGAGCAGTACTTC. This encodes CASTLTRDRDYEQYF.

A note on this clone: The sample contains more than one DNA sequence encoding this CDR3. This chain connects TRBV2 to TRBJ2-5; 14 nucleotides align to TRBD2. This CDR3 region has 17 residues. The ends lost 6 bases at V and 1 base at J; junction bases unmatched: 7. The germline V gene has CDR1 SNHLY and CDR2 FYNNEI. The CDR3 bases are TGTGCCAGCAGGCCGCTGGGGACTAGCGGGGGCCAAGAGACCCAGTACTTC. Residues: CASRPLGTSGGQETQYF.

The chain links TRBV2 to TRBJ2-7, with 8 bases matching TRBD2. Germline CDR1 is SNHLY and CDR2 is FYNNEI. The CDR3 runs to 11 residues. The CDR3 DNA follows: TGTGCCAGCAGGTGGACTAGCCCGGACCCGGTC. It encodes CASRWTSPDPV.

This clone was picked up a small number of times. The chain's CDR3 is CASSPPGREGNQPQHF. The CDR3 DNA reads as TGTGCCAGCTCACCACCCGGCAGGGAAGGCAATCAGCCCCAGCATTTT. V and J are TRBV18 and TRBJ1-5, with D possibly TRBD1 on 5 matching bases. Germline V CDR1 and CDR2: KGHSH, LQKENI. The CDR3 has 16 residues. The ends were cut back, 0 bases at V and 2 bases at J, with 11 bases in the middle.

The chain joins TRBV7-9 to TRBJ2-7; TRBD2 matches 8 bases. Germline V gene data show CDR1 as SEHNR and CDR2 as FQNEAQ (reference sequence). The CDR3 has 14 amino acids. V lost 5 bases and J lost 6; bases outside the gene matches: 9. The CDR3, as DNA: TGTGCCAGCAGCCTAACTAGCGGTCAACCCGAGCAGTACTTC. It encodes CASSLTSGQPEQYF.

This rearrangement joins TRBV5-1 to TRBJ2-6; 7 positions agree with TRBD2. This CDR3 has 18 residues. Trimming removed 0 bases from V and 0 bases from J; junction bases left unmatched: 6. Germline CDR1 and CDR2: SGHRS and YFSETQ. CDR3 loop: CASSLASGAHSGANVLTF. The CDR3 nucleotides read TGCGCCAGCAGCTTGGCCAGCGGGGCCCACTCTGGGGCCAACGTCCTGACTTTC.

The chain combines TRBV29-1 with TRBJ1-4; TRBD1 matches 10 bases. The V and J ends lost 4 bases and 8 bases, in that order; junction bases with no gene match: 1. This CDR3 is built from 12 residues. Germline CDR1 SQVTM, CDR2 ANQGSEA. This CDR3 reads CSVGTGGEKLFF. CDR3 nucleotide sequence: TGCAGCGTTGGGACAGGGGGGGAAAAACTGTTTTTT.

CDR3: CSVEDRLNEKLFF. Here the CDR3 DNA reads TGCAGCGTTGAAGACAGGCTTAATGAAAAACTGTTTTTT. The J gene is TRBJ1-4, the V gene TRBV29-1; D is undetermined. Per the germline V gene, CDR1 is SQVTM and CDR2 is ANQGSEA. This CDR3 has 13 residues. Trimming pared 0 bases from V and 4 bases from J, leaving 6 bases between.

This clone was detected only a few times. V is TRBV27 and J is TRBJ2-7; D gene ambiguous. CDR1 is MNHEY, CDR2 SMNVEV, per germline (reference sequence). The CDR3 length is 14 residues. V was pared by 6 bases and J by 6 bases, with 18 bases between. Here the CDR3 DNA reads TGTGCCAGCAGCCCCCTGAGTGATCGATTCGAGCAGTACTTC. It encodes CASSPLSDRFEQYF.

The DNA for the CDR3 is TGCGCCAGCAGCCTCCCCGCGACTAGCGGATACAATGAGCAGTTCTTC. Its translation is CASSLPATSGYNEQFF. This chain links TRBV5-1 with TRBJ2-1, with 9 bases identical to TRBD2. The CDR3 extends over 16 amino acids. Germline V CDR1 and CDR2: SGHRS, YFSETQ. Trimming removed 4 bases from V and 4 bases from J; junction bases left unmatched: 9. Full variable domain (rest looked up from reference TRBV5-1 and TRBJ2-1): KAGVTQTPRYLIKTRGQQVTLSCSPISGHRSVSWYQQTPGQGLQFLFEYFSETQRNKGNFPGRFSGRQFSNSRSEMNVSTLELGDSALYLCASSLPATSGYNEQFFGPGTRLTVL.

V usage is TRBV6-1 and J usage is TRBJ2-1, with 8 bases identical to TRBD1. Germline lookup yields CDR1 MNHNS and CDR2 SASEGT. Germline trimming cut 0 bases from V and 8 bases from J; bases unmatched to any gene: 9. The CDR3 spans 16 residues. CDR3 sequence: CASSEAQGARVDEQFF. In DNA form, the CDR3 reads TGTGCCAGCAGTGAAGCGCAGGGGGCGCGGGTGGATGAGCAGTTCTTC.

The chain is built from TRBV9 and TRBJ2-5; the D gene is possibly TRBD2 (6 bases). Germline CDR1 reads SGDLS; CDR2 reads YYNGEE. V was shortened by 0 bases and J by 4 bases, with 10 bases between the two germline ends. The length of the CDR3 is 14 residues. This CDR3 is CASSVATGVETQYF. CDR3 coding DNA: TGTGCCAGCAGCGTAGCTACGGGGGTAGAGACCCAGTACTTC.

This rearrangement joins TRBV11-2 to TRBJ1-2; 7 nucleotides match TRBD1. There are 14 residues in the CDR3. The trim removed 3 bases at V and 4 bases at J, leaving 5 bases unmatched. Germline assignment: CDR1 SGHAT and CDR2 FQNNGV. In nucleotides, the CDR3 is TGTGCCAGCAGCTTCGGGACAGAATCCTATGGCTACACCTTC. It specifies CASSFGTESYGYTF.

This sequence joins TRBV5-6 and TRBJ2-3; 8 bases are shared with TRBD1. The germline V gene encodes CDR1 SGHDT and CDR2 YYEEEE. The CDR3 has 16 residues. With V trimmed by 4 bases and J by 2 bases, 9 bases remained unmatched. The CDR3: CASSNLQGVPTDTQYF. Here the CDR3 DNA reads TGTGCCAGCAGCAACCTACAGGGGGTCCCCACAGATACGCAGTATTTT.

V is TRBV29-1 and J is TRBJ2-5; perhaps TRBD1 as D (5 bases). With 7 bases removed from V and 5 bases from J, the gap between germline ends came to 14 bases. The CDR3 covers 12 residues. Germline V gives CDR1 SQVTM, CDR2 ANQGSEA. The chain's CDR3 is CSATDNPETQYF. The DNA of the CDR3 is TGCAGCGCGACGGACAATCCTGAGACCCAGTACTTC.

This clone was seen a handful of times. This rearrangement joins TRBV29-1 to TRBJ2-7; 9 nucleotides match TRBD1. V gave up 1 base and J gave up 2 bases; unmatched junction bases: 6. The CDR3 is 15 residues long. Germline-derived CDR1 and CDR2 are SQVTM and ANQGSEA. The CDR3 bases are TGCAGCGTTGAAGCCGAGGACAGGGGAGCCTACGAGCAGTACTTC. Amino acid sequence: CSVEAEDRGAYEQYF.

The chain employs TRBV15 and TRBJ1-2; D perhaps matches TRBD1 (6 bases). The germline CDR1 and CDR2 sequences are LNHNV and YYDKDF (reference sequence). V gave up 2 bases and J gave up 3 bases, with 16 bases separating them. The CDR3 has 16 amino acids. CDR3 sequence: CATSRRYRDGDYGYTF. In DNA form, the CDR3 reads TGTGCCACCAGCAGACGTTACAGGGACGGGGACTATGGCTACACCTTC.